This T cell receptor (beta chain) was documented in a study of blood T cells in healthy people across ages (dated by TCRdb to 2014 to 2015). Regarding the complete study: In model experiments, template switching captured about one uniquely barcoded TCR beta cDNA molecule for every two T cells. To avoid experimental bias, donors of different ages were distributed randomly across sequencing lanes. Two additional independent replicas of 1 million unique cDNA reads from the same blood draw were analyzed for two donors (one aged 18 to 30 and one aged 80 or older). The donors were divided into four age groups: young (average roughly 15 years), middle-aged (over 35), aged (roughly 66) and long-lived (82). Using deep sequencing normalized with unique cDNA molecular identifiers, the study measured how TCR beta repertoire diversity changes with age. Results and caveats for the whole study, not just this receptor: The long-lived group showed more naive CD4+ T cells, fewer expanded clones and increased TCR diversity than the aged group, suggesting age selection. Total diversity estimates from one million sequenced T cells were considered lower bounds and underestimates. Because the CMV infection status of the donors was unknown, age-related changes in expanded clonotypes may potentially have been confounded. Observed TCR beta diversity per million T cells fell roughly linearly with age, and a significant reduction was already apparent by age around 40. There was a strong correlation between observed TCR beta diversity and the percentage of naive T cells measured by flow cytometry. Since profiling was done on bulk unsorted PBMCs, naive and antigen-experienced compartments could not be conclusively compared.

Details on this clonotype: It has no known antigen specificity. Per-base qualities were not stored, and no clone one base away is much larger.

The donors were 40 or so Caucasian individuals from Russia, aged roughly 6 to 100 years, who were systemically healthy. Each donor gave ten milliliters of peripheral blood, drawn into EDTA-treated Vacutainer tubes. PBMCs were isolated by Ficoll-Paque density-gradient centrifugation, with at least 6 million obtained per sample. Total RNA was extracted from PBMCs with Trizol reagent, with at least 5.5 micrograms obtained per sample. For every donor, an aliquot of PBMCs went through flow cytometry to measure the percentages of naive CD45RAhigh/CD27high T cells. Libraries were constructed by 5' RACE. Sequencing was carried out with an Illumina HiSeq 2500. A second PCR of 7 to 11 cycles was performed with a sample-barcoded 5' primer and a J-beta primer mix. A unique molecular identifier was introduced onto each TCR beta cDNA molecule by a template-switch 5' adaptor carrying 12 random nucleotides. Each sample yielded at least 2.5 million CDR3-containing paired-end reads. All of the RNA was converted into first-strand cDNA using the Mint cDNA synthesis kit, with a TRBC-specific oligonucleotide serving as the primer. All cDNA was treated with uracil-DNA glycosylase and then went through a first 18-cycle PCR with the universal primers M1SS and BC2_uni_R. On the authors' methods: Normalization of each sample was performed by random selection of 1 million high-quality reads, each carrying a distinct molecular identifier. Reads sharing molecular identifiers were discarded rather than binned into consensus sequences. MiTCR, with a Q25 quality threshold and the strictest error-elimination algorithm, was used for CDR3 identification, clonotype clustering and error correction. A nonparametric unseen species model with Euler transformation was used to estimate a lower bound on total TCR beta diversity. TCRdb ran its own pipeline on the public reads, namely fastp trimming at Q25 and MiXCR clone calling, and kept in-frame beta chains. Each record represents a unique CDR3 protein, reported with the most common genes and DNA among its rows. The V and J calls reflect TCRdb's pipeline rather than the authors' work. The sample contains around 870,000 distinct CDR3 sequences, about 30% of them found a single time. The ten largest clonotypes hold approximately 15% of the sample.

The sequence came from a woman over 75 in good health. Sequencing was carried out using blood.

The nucleotide sequence is given as TGCAGTGCCAGAAGACCGGGACTCGACACAGATACGCAGTATTTT. It encodes CSARRPGLDTDTQYF. The rearrangement joined TRBV20-1 to TRBJ2-3; perhaps TRBD2 is the D gene, with 6 bases matching. The germline V gene (reference sequence) supplies CDR1 DFQATT and CDR2 SNEGSKA. Trimming at the junction amounts to 6 bases on V and 2 bases on J, and the germline ends lie 18 bases apart. Measured from the cysteine to the phenylalanine, the CDR3 is 15 residues long. The entry retains the CDR3 DNA only, 45 bases that are in frame from base 1.